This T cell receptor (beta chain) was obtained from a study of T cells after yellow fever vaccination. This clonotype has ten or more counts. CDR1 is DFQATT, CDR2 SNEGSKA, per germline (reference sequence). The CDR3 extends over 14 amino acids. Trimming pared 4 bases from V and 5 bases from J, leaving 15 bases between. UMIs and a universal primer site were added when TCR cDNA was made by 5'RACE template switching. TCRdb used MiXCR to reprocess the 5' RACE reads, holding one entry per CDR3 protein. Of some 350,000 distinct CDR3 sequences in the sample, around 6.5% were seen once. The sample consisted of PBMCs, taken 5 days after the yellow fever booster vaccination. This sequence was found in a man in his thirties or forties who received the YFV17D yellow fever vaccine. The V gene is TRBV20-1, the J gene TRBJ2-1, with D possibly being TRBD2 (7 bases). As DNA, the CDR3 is TGCAGTGCTATCAGGGGAGGGTCGCACAATGAGCAGTTCTTC. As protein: CSAIRGGSHNEQFF.